What follows are 14 T cell receptor beta chains derived from one specimen sequenced in a study of radiation and T cells in renal cell carcinoma. This sample's treatment: treatment-naive control, cytoreductive nephrectomy. Method: immunoSEQ multiplex PCR; TCRdb's copy keeps in-frame clones and lacks some. The top ten clones hold about a fifth of a sample with almost 8,500 clones, approximately 58% of them seen once. The sequences come from tumor tissue, collected from a patient whose treatment was nephrectomy without radiotherapy. Receptors were obtained from a man in his 60s with renal cell carcinoma.

This clone was detected once. This chain joins TRBV7-8 and TRBJ2-1; a weak D match, TRBD2 (6 bases). This CDR3 spans 17 amino acids. The germline gives CDR1 SGHVS, CDR2 FQNEAQ. Trimming left V 5 bases short and J 7 bases short, with 24 bases between. The CDR3 DNA sequence: TGTGCCAGCAGCCCGGAGGGAGTTGTTACCGGAGGTAATGAGCAGTTCTTC. Its translation is CASSPEGVVTGGNEQFF.

The chain recombines TRBV9 with TRBJ1-6, with D possibly being TRBD1 (5 bases). The CDR3 has 15 residues. In germline, CDR1 is SGDLS, CDR2 YYNGEE. V dropped 0 bases and J dropped 9 bases, with 13 bases sitting between them. In DNA, the CDR3 is TGTGCCAGCAGCGTAGCTCGGGGGGAGGGTTCACCCCTCCACTTT. This encodes CASSVARGEGSPLHF.

The chain couples TRBV7-8 to TRBJ1-3; TRBD1 might be the D (5 bases). The CDR3 covers 15 residues. Germline CDR1 reads SGHVS; CDR2 reads FQNEAQ. Trimming left V 0 bases short and J 10 bases short, with 16 bases between. The CDR3 DNA is TGTGCCAGCAGCTTAGCGGGGATTCGAGAGGGGACCATATATTTT. It yields the protein CASSLAGIREGTIYF.

V is TRBV19 and J is TRBJ2-7, with 10 bases that match TRBD1. Germline CDR1 LNHDA, CDR2 SQIVND (reference sequence). The CDR3 length is 14 residues. V was clipped by 5 bases and J by 4 bases; unmatched bases: 5. The CDR3 sequence: CASSYGQGVYEQYF. The CDR3 region has the DNA TGTGCCAGTAGTTATGGACAGGGGGTTTACGAGCAGTACTTC. The entire variable domain, with the rest obtained from reference TRBV19 and TRBJ2-7, is as follows: DGGITQSPKYLFRKEGQNVTLSCEQNLNHDAMYWYRQDPGQGLRLIYYSQIVNDFQKGDIAEGYSVSREKKESFPLTVTSAQKNPTAFYLCASSYGQGVYEQYFGPGTRLTVT.

V is TRBV28 and J is TRBJ1-2, with TRBD1 as a possible D gene (5 bases). There are 15 residues in the CDR3. Trimming shortened V by 5 bases and J by 4 bases, and 17 bases separated the two germline ends. Germline V gene lookup returns CDR1 MDHEN and CDR2 SYDVKM. The CDR3 sequence is CASSPGPPGGYGYTF. The CDR3 region has the DNA TGTGCCAGCAGTCCGGGGCCTCCGGGAGGCTATGGCTACACCTTC.

This clone was observed a handful of times. The chain employs TRBV7-9 and TRBJ2-7, with no clear D. From germline, CDR1 is SEHNR and CDR2 FQNEAQ (reference sequence). CDR3 length: 13 amino acids. Trimming took off 5 bases at V and 6 bases at J, with 14 bases between the two ends. The chain's CDR3 is CASSLDLIGEQYF. The DNA for the CDR3 is TGTGCCAGCAGCCTGGACCTAATTGGCGAGCAGTACTTC.

The chain couples TRBV7-2 to TRBJ1-2; D is undetermined. V was pared by 5 bases and J by 2 bases, with 12 bases between. Germline-derived CDR1 and CDR2 are SGHTA and FQGNSA. The CDR3 loop spans 14 amino acids. Here the CDR3 DNA reads TGTGCCAGCAGCGTAAGTCCGGACAACTATGGCTACACCTTC. Its protein is CASSVSPDNYGYTF.

This clone was counted only a few times. The rearrangement links TRBV13 to TRBJ1-1; D possibly corresponds to TRBD1 (6 bases). From germline, CDR1 is PRHDT and CDR2 FYEKMQ (reference sequence). Between the trimmed V and J ends, which lost 5 bases and 5 bases, there was a span of 15 bases. This CDR3 is built from 14 residues. The CDR3 region is CASSDRGARTEAFF. The CDR3 coding sequence is TGTGCCAGCAGCGACCGGGGGGCGAGGACTGAAGCTTTCTTT.

The V and J genes are TRBV27 and TRBJ2-1; no reliable D call. Between the trimmed V and J ends, which lost 2 bases and 0 bases, there was a span of 5 bases. Germline CDR1 reads MNHEY; CDR2 reads SMNVEV (reference sequence). This CDR3 comprises 14 residues. The CDR3 is CASSLMSSYNEQFF. The CDR3 nucleotides read TGTGCCAGCAGTTTAATGAGCTCCTACAATGAGCAGTTCTTC.

The chain joins TRBV10-3 to TRBJ1-3; D ambiguous. Germline CDR1 reads ENHRY; CDR2 reads SYGVKD. The CDR3 length is 15 residues. V lost 4 bases and J 0 bases, leaving 10 bases between the germline ends. The CDR3 bases are TGTGCCATCAGTGCCAGTCTTCTCTCTGGAAACACCATATATTTT. Translation gives CAISASLLSGNTIYF.

The table lists this clone with a few counts. The CDR3 DNA follows: TGTGCCAGCAGCTTAGTCCGTAGCACTGAAGCTTTCTTT. Translation: CASSLVRSTEAFF. The gene calls are TRBV7-8 and TRBJ1-1; D unresolved. The CDR3 is 13 amino acids. Germline values: CDR1 SGHVS, CDR2 FQNEAQ. V was clipped by 1 base and J by 4 bases, with 7 bases between them. The complete variable domain, with remaining parts taken from reference TRBV7-8 and TRBJ1-1, reads GAGVSQSPRYKVAKRGQDVALRCDPISGHVSLFWYQQALGQGPEFLTYFQNEAQLDKSGLPSDRFFAERPEGSVSTLKIQRTQQEDSAVYLCASSLVRSTEAFFGQGTRLTVV.

This clone was counted a few times. This sequence joins TRBV6-5 and TRBJ2-1; 11 bases agree with TRBD1. CDR3 length: 16 amino acids. Germline values: CDR1 MNHEY, CDR2 SVGAGI. V was clipped by 4 bases and J by 10 bases; unmatched bases: 12. CDR3 DNA: TGTGCCAGCAGTTCCATGGACAGGGGGCATTGGGAGGAGCAGTTCTTC. It translates to CASSSMDRGHWEEQFF.

V gene TRBV28 combines with J gene TRBJ1-4, with 9 bases aligning to TRBD1. In germline, CDR1 is MDHEN, CDR2 SYDVKM. The CDR3 extends over 15 amino acids. The junction had 8 bases not matched to a gene; V was cut back by 6 bases and J by 6 bases. CDR3 nucleotides: TGTGCCAGCAGCCCCGCGACAGGGGGTGATGAAAAACTGTTTTTT. This codes for CASSPATGGDEKLFF.

In this sample, this clone turned up a few times. This chain joins TRBV9 and TRBJ1-1; 7 bases map to TRBD1. Trimming took 3 bases from V and 1 from J; bases not matched to a gene: 9. CDR1 and CDR2 (germline): SGDLS, YYNGEE. The CDR3 is 16 residues long. The CDR3 here is CASSESRGHGNTEAFF. CDR3 coding DNA: TGTGCCAGCAGCGAGAGTAGGGGGCACGGGAACACTGAAGCTTTCTTT.